These T cell receptor beta chains were read from a single sample in a study of chemoradiotherapy in HPV16-positive cancers. The method was immunoSEQ multiplex PCR; TCRdb's version includes in-frame clones alone and lacks a portion of them. This sample has tens of thousands of clones, with about 90% found just once. Sequencing used blood, obtained from a patient who underwent chemoradiotherapy. The source is a human donor with HPV-associated anogenital cancer. CDR3s include the opening cysteine and the closing phenylalanine or tryptophan. A D gene is named only where the DNA matches it firmly. Clone size, where shown, is once, few, many, or a class for clones that have expanded.

V: TRBV5-1
J: TRBJ2-7
D: .
size: .
CDR3: CASSWGHEQYF
DNA: TGCGCCAGCAGCTGGGGCCACGAGCAGTACTTC

V: TRBV10-3
J: TRBJ1-5
D: .
size: .
CDR3: CAITERNNQPQHF
DNA: TGTGCCATCACCGAACGTAACAATCAGCCCCAGCATTTT

V: TRBV5-1
J: TRBJ1-2
D: TRBD1
size: .
CDR3: CASSLDPTGGTGGYTF
DNA: TGCGCCAGCAGCTTGGACCCCACAGGGGGGACGGGTGGCTACACCTTC

V: TRBV13
J: TRBJ2-7
D: TRBD2
size: .
CDR3: CASSSSGSKGEQYF
DNA: TGTGCCAGCAGCTCCAGCGGGAGTAAGGGAGAGCAGTACTTC

V: TRBV27
J: TRBJ1-5
D: .
size: few
CDR3: CASANRGNQPQHF
DNA: TGTGCCAGCGCGAATCGGGGCAATCAGCCCCAGCATTTT

V: TRBV14
J: TRBJ1-3
D: .
size: .
CDR3: CASSLLGQLGGNTIYF
DNA: TGTGCCAGCAGTCTATTAGGGCAACTGGGTGGAAACACCATATATTTT

V: TRBV23-1
J: TRBJ1-4
D: .
size: .
CDR3: CASSHVSGREKLFF
DNA: TGCGCCAGCAGTCATGTCAGCGGACGGGAAAAACTGTTTTTT

V: TRBV5-1
J: TRBJ2-7
D: TRBD1
size: .
CDR3: CASSLQGTIYDEQYF
DNA: TGCGCCAGCAGCTTACAGGGGACCATCTACGACGAGCAGTACTTC

V: TRBV11-2
J: TRBJ2-3
D: TRBD2
size: .
CDR3: CASSSLGGAVDTQYF
DNA: TGTGCCAGCAGCTCTCTCGGGGGGGCGGTAGATACGCAGTATTTT

V: TRBV9
J: TRBJ2-2
D: .
size: .
CDR3: CASSGIQGTGELFF
DNA: TGTGCCAGCAGCGGGATACAGGGCACCGGGGAGCTGTTTTTT

V: TRBV6-4
J: TRBJ2-1
D: TRBD2
size: .
CDR3: CASRRGLAEFF
DNA: TGTGCCAGCAGACGCGGACTAGCGGAGTTCTTC

V: TRBV30
J: TRBJ2-7
D: TRBD2
size: .
CDR3: CASGRGAYEQYF
DNA: TGTGCCTCAGGGCGGGGGGCCTACGAGCAGTACTTC

V: TRBV7-9
J: TRBJ1-4
D: .
size: .
CDR3: CASRPPTDEKLFF
DNA: TGTGCCAGCAGACCACCGACAGATGAAAAACTGTTTTTT

V: TRBV5-4
J: TRBJ2-7
D: .
size: few
CDR3: CASSLEVHSYEQYF
DNA: TGTGCCAGCAGCTTGGAAGTCCACTCCTACGAGCAGTACTTC

V: TRBV5-1
J: TRBJ2-7
D: .
size: .
CDR3: CASSSFRNGPDEQYF
DNA: TGCGCCAGCAGTTCCTTCCGGAACGGACCTGACGAGCAGTACTTC

V: TRBV5-4
J: TRBJ1-6
D: .
size: .
CDR3: CAGSGSGSTLHF
DNA: TGTGCCGGGTCGGGAAGTGGGTCAACCCTCCACTTT

V: TRBV23-1
J: TRBJ1-2
D: TRBD1
size: .
CDR3: CASSHSISRGINYGYTF
DNA: TGCGCCAGCAGTCACTCAATCTCCAGGGGGATTAACTATGGCTACACCTTC

V: TRBV6-1
J: TRBJ2-5
D: .
size: .
CDR3: CASSALQTYQETQYF
DNA: TGTGCCAGCAGCGCCTTACAAACGTACCAAGAGACCCAGTACTTC

V: TRBV29-1
J: TRBJ1-1
D: TRBD1
size: .
CDR3: CSVTTGWDTEAFF
DNA: TGCAGCGTAACGACAGGGTGGGACACTGAAGCTTTCTTT

V: TRBV18
J: TRBJ2-6
D: .
size: once
CDR3: CASSPRDSGANVLTF
DNA: TGTGCCAGCTCACCAAGGGATTCTGGGGCCAACGTCCTGACTTTC

V: TRBV5-6
J: TRBJ2-1
D: TRBD1
size: .
CDR3: CASSLVGQGANEQFF
DNA: TGTGCCAGCAGCTTGGTGGGACAGGGGGCGAATGAGCAGTTCTTC

V: TRBV19
J: TRBJ1-5
D: .
size: .
CDR3: CASSSVAGSTDNQPQHF
DNA: TGTGCCAGTAGTTCCGTTGCCGGGTCAACCGACAATCAGCCCCAGCATTTT

V: TRBV30
J: TRBJ1-2
D: .
size: few
CDR3: CAYVRRTNYGYTF
DNA: TGTGCCTACGTCCGACGGACAAACTATGGCTACACCTTC

V: TRBV18
J: TRBJ2-7
D: TRBD2
size: once
CDR3: CASSPTSGGSYEQYF
DNA: TGTGCCAGCTCACCAACTAGCGGGGGATCCTACGAGCAGTACTTC

V: TRBV4-1
J: TRBJ2-1
D: .
size: .
CDR3: CASSQALAGRNNEQFF
DNA: TGCGCCAGCAGCCAAGCCCTGGCAGGGCGGAACAATGAGCAGTTCTTC

V: TRBV21-1
J: TRBJ1-1
D: .
size: .
CDR3: CASSKTLEGLGTEAFF
DNA: TGTGCCAGCAGCAAAACGTTGGAGGGGTTGGGCACTGAAGCTTTCTTT

V: TRBV25-1
J: TRBJ1-4
D: .
size: .
CDR3: CASSEYLATNEKLFF
DNA: TGTGCCAGCAGTGAATACCTTGCAACTAATGAAAAACTGTTTTTT

V: TRBV6-5
J: TRBJ2-3
D: .
size: .
CDR3: CASTWPGTDTQYF
DNA: TGTGCCAGCACTTGGCCCGGCACAGATACGCAGTATTTT

V: TRBV19
J: TRBJ1-5
D: .
size: once
CDR3: CASTAIFIPGYNQPQHF
DNA: TGTGCCAGTACCGCAATCTTTATCCCAGGGTACAATCAGCCCCAGCATTTT

V: TRBV18
J: TRBJ1-2
D: .
size: .
CDR3: CASSPNLGGLLYYGYTF
DNA: TGTGCCAGCTCACCAAATCTCGGGGGGCTTCTATACTATGGCTACACCTTC

V: TRBV30
J: TRBJ1-3
D: .
size: once
CDR3: CAWSVRLGNIYF
DNA: TGTGCCTGGAGTGTACGGCTGGGAAACATATATTTT

V: TRBV6-5
J: TRBJ2-7
D: TRBD1
size: .
CDR3: CASLSPGGLEQYF
DNA: TGTGCCAGCCTGTCCCCAGGGGGCCTCGAGCAGTACTTC

V: TRBV7-6
J: TRBJ2-3
D: TRBD1
size: .
CDR3: CASSGDRGEQYF
DNA: TGTGCCAGCAGCGGGGACAGGGGTGAGCAGTATTTT

V: TRBV11-2
J: TRBJ1-2
D: .
size: .
CDR3: CASSLGGDSSTFF
DNA: TGTGCCAGCAGCTTAGGGGGAGACAGCTCAACCTTCTTC

V: TRBV9
J: TRBJ1-1
D: .
size: .
CDR3: CASSEWVNTEAFF
DNA: TGTGCCAGCAGCGAATGGGTGAACACTGAAGCTTTCTTT

V: TRBV30
J: TRBJ2-5
D: .
size: .
CDR3: CALGETQYF
DNA: TGTGCCCTGGGGGAGACCCAGTACTTC

V: TRBV5-1
J: TRBJ2-7
D: .
size: .
CDR3: CASSLAVQGRSEQYF
DNA: TGCGCCAGCAGTCTGGCCGTGCAGGGGCGAAGCGAGCAGTACTTC

V: TRBV19
J: TRBJ1-1
D: .
size: once
CDR3: CASSIQGTNTEAFF
DNA: TGTGCCAGTAGTATACAGGGTACGAACACTGAAGCTTTCTTT